The rows below give T cell receptor beta chains drawn from one sample of a study of CD8 T cells in ankylosing spondylitis. One entry per CDR3 protein results from TCRdb running MiXCR on the 5' RACE reads. The sample consists of 500,000 to 550,000 distinct CDR3 sequences, roughly an eighth of them appearing once. The sample taken for sequencing was blood, either unsorted or a sorted T cell fraction (not recorded which). These receptors all come from a male donor with ankylosing spondylitis. Both conserved end residues are part of each CDR3. Fields, in order: clone size, V gene, D gene, J gene, CDR3 DNA, CDR3 protein. A D gene is named only where the DNA matches it firmly. Clone size, where shown, is once, few, many, or a class for clones that have expanded.

clone size: many; V gene: TRBV6-2/TRBV6-3; D gene: TRBD2; J gene: TRBJ2-3; CDR3 DNA: TGTGCCAGCAGTCAGGACGGACTAGCCGAGTATTTT; CDR3 protein: CASSQDGLAEYF
clone size: many; V gene: TRBV7-9; D gene: -; J gene: TRBJ2-2; CDR3 DNA: TGTGCCAGCAGCTTAAGCCTTTTGAGATTAAACACCGGGGAGCTGTTTTTT; CDR3 protein: CASSLSLLRLNTGELFF
clone size: few; V gene: TRBV20-1; D gene: TRBD1; J gene: TRBJ1-1; CDR3 DNA: TGCAGTGCTAGCCCGGACAGGGCATTCTTCGCTGAAGCTTTCTTT; CDR3 protein: CSASPDRAFFAEAFF
clone size: few; V gene: TRBV24-1; D gene: -; J gene: TRBJ2-2; CDR3 DNA: TGTGCCACCAGTGATTATCTGGGCGGGGAGCTGTTTTTT; CDR3 protein: CATSDYLGGELFF
clone size: many; V gene: TRBV20-1; D gene: TRBD1; J gene: TRBJ2-7; CDR3 DNA: TGCAGTGCTAGAGGGGACAGGGAATACGAGCAGTACTTC; CDR3 protein: CSARGDREYEQYF
clone size: few; V gene: TRBV9; D gene: -; J gene: TRBJ2-1; CDR3 DNA: TGTGCCAGCAGCGTAACCAGGGTTGGAGATGAGCAGTTCTTC; CDR3 protein: CASSVTRVGDEQFF
clone size: few; V gene: TRBV7-2; D gene: -; J gene: TRBJ2-3; CDR3 DNA: TGTGCCAGCAGTCGGGTGGCGGTTCGCACAGATACGCAGTATTTT; CDR3 protein: CASSRVAVRTDTQYF
clone size: many; V gene: TRBV7-2; D gene: -; J gene: TRBJ2-1; CDR3 DNA: TGTGCCAGCAGCTTAGTTGGGCAGGGCTCCTACAATGAGCAGTTCTTC; CDR3 protein: CASSLVGQGSYNEQFF
clone size: few; V gene: TRBV9; D gene: -; J gene: TRBJ2-2; CDR3 DNA: TGTGCCAGCAGCTTACCGAGCGGGCCCGGGGAGCTGTTTTTT; CDR3 protein: CASSLPSGPGELFF
clone size: -; V gene: TRBV10-1; D gene: -; J gene: TRBJ1-2; CDR3 DNA: TGCGCCAGCAGTGCCCTTGGGATCCCACATGGCTACACCTTC; CDR3 protein: CASSALGIPHGYTF
clone size: few; V gene: TRBV5-1; D gene: TRBD2; J gene: TRBJ2-1; CDR3 DNA: TGCGCCACCCGAAGGGGACTAGCGGGAGTTGAGCAGTTCTTC; CDR3 protein: CATRRGLAGVEQFF
clone size: once; V gene: TRBV5-1; D gene: -; J gene: TRBJ1-5; CDR3 DNA: TGCGCCAGCAGCCCGGAAGGCGGACAGCCCCAGCATTTT; CDR3 protein: CASSPEGGQPQHF
clone size: -; V gene: TRBV3-1; D gene: -; J gene: TRBJ1-2; CDR3 DNA: TGTGCCAGCAGCCAAGGAAGCAGGGACGCCTATGGCTACACCTTC; CDR3 protein: CASSQGSRDAYGYTF
clone size: -; V gene: TRBV6-2/TRBV6-3; D gene: -; J gene: TRBJ1-5; CDR3 DNA: TGTGCCAGCACCCACGGGGGACCGGCCCAGTTCCGTCAGCCCCAGCATTTT; CDR3 protein: CASTHGGPAQFRQPQHF
clone size: few; V gene: TRBV5-5; D gene: -; J gene: TRBJ2-5; CDR3 DNA: TGTGCCAGCAGCTTGGGAGTTGGCATGGGGGAGACCCAGTACTTC; CDR3 protein: CASSLGVGMGETQYF
clone size: once; V gene: TRBV4-2; D gene: -; J gene: TRBJ2-2; CDR3 DNA: TGTGCCAGCGGGCAGACTTGGGGAGGCGGGGAGCTGTTTTTT; CDR3 protein: CASGQTWGGGELFF
clone size: few; V gene: TRBV2; D gene: TRBD1; J gene: TRBJ1-5; CDR3 DNA: TGTGCCAGCAGTTGGACAGGGAAGAGTCAGCCCCAGCATTTT; CDR3 protein: CASSWTGKSQPQHF
clone size: -; V gene: TRBV7-2; D gene: -; J gene: TRBJ1-3; CDR3 DNA: TGTGCCAGCAGCTCAGACCGATTCTCTGGAAACACCATATATTTT; CDR3 protein: CASSSDRFSGNTIYF
clone size: few; V gene: TRBV5-1; D gene: -; J gene: TRBJ2-1; CDR3 DNA: TGCGCCAGCAGCCCCCAGGGCTCGGTCTACAATGAGCAGTTCTTC; CDR3 protein: CASSPQGSVYNEQFF
clone size: few; V gene: TRBV5-1; D gene: -; J gene: TRBJ1-1; CDR3 DNA: TGCGCCAGCAGCTTGGTTACAGCTATGAACACTGAAGCTTTCTTT; CDR3 protein: CASSLVTAMNTEAFF
clone size: -; V gene: TRBV10-2; D gene: -; J gene: TRBJ1-5; CDR3 DNA: TGCGCCAGCAGACCCGTAGGGTCGTCCAATCAGCCCCAGCATTTT; CDR3 protein: CASRPVGSSNQPQHF
clone size: few; V gene: TRBV7-2; D gene: -; J gene: TRBJ2-5; CDR3 DNA: TGTGCCAGCAGTAGGAAGCGGAGTGGGTCAGAAGAGACCCAGTACTTC; CDR3 protein: CASSRKRSGSEETQYF
clone size: -; V gene: TRBV5-1; D gene: -; J gene: TRBJ2-1; CDR3 DNA: TGCGCCAGCAGCAAGACAGAACCAACCTACAATGAGCAGTTCTTC; CDR3 protein: CASSKTEPTYNEQFF
clone size: few; V gene: TRBV20-1; D gene: -; J gene: TRBJ1-5; CDR3 DNA: TGCAGTGCTGGTAGACAGATTAGTAATAGCAATCAGCCCCAGCATTTT; CDR3 protein: CSAGRQISNSNQPQHF
clone size: few; V gene: TRBV5-1; D gene: TRBD1; J gene: TRBJ1-4; CDR3 DNA: TGCGCCAGCAGCTTGACCGGGACAGGGAATGAAAAACTGTTTTTT; CDR3 protein: CASSLTGTGNEKLFF
clone size: -; V gene: TRBV5-1; D gene: TRBD2; J gene: TRBJ2-3; CDR3 DNA: TGCGCCAGCAGCCCAGGAGGCGGGAGGCCGTTCGATACGCAGTATTTT; CDR3 protein: CASSPGGGRPFDTQYF
clone size: -; V gene: TRBV7-9; D gene: -; J gene: TRBJ2-6; CDR3 DNA: TGTGCCAGCAGCCGGAGGACGGGATATGGGGCCAACGTCCTGACTTTC; CDR3 protein: CASSRRTGYGANVLTF
clone size: -; V gene: TRBV7-9; D gene: TRBD2; J gene: TRBJ2-1; CDR3 DNA: TGTGCCAGCAGCTCAAGGACTAGCCCAAGCTCCTACAATGAGCAGTTCTTC; CDR3 protein: CASSSRTSPSSYNEQFF
clone size: many; V gene: TRBV14; D gene: -; J gene: TRBJ2-1; CDR3 DNA: TGTGCCAGCAGCCTAAAAGATTTTTACAATGAGCAGTTCTTC; CDR3 protein: CASSLKDFYNEQFF
clone size: few; V gene: TRBV24-1; D gene: TRBD2; J gene: TRBJ2-1; CDR3 DNA: TGTGCCACCAGTGATTTTAGCGGGCGATACAATGAGCAGTTCTTC; CDR3 protein: CATSDFSGRYNEQFF
clone size: -; V gene: TRBV3-1; D gene: -; J gene: TRBJ2-1; CDR3 DNA: TGTGCCAGCAGCCAAGCTAGTCACCACAATGAGCAGTTCTTC; CDR3 protein: CASSQASHHNEQFF
clone size: few; V gene: TRBV5-1; D gene: -; J gene: TRBJ2-1; CDR3 DNA: TGCGCCAGCGGAGGACAGACCTACAATGAGCAGTTCTTC; CDR3 protein: CASGGQTYNEQFF